This TCR beta chain is from a study of T cells in localized non-small cell lung cancer. The study's findings and limits: Median around 62 top-100 tumor clones were shared with paired adjacent lung.

CDR3 length equals 15 residues. Germline values: CDR1 WNHNN, CDR2 SYGVQD (reference sequence). V shed 3 bases and J 7 bases; nucleotides not matched to a gene: 8. The table came from immunoSEQ multiplex PCR; TCRdb's copy has only in-frame clones and leaves some out. The data contain 21,000 or so clones, about 84% of them singletons. Note on this clone: Its target is unknown.

The rearrangement uses TRBV10-1 and TRBJ2-4; TRBD2 aligns across 8 bases. This TCR was sampled from a woman aged 35 to 75 with stage II squamous cell lung carcinoma. The specimen was PBMCs, collected before any cancer treatment. CDR3 protein: CASSDSGRASNIQYF. For the CDR3, the DNA is TGCGCCAGCAGTGATTCCGGGAGGGCCTCCAACATTCAGTACTTC.